The 30 T cell receptor beta chains listed next were all sequenced from one sample in a study of blood T cell repertoires in COVID-19. The repertoire was sequenced with immunoSEQ multiplex PCR; TCRdb's copy has only in-frame clones and lacks some. There are 130,000 to 150,000 clones in the sample; roughly 90% occur only once, and roughly a tenth lies in the top ten. Sequences were obtained from peripheral blood. These receptors came from a man over 45 with active or convalescent COVID-19.

The chain employs TRBV28 and TRBJ1-3; D ambiguous. The germline gives CDR1 MDHEN, CDR2 SYDVKM. The CDR3 loop spans 14 amino acids. Deletions cut 8 bases from V and 5 bases from J, with 16 bases between. The CDR3 nucleotides are TGTGCCAGCTCCCCACTAACATACCGAAACACCATATATTTT. This translates into CASSPLTYRNTIYF.

This rearrangement joins TRBV6-5 to TRBJ1-2; D call uncertain. Trimming shortened V by 2 bases and J by 5 bases, and 18 bases separated the two germline ends. Germline CDR1 and CDR2: MNHEY and SVGAGI. This CDR3 contains 16 residues. The CDR3 coding sequence is TGTGCCAGCAGTTACGCCGTCGCGCGGTCAGAGTATGGCTACACCTTC. Translation gives CASSYAVARSEYGYTF.

The J gene is TRBJ2-1, the V gene TRBV6-2 or TRBV6-3, with D uncertain. V was cut by 0 bases and J by 6 bases, with 12 bases left in between. CDR1 is MNHEY and CDR2 is SVGEGT in the germline V gene. CDR3 size: 15 residues. CDR3 sequence reads: CASSYSGLDSNEQFF. The CDR3 DNA reads as TGTGCCAGCAGTTACTCCGGGTTAGATAGCAATGAGCAGTTCTTC.

This chain connects TRBV7-9 to TRBJ2-3, with 13 bases that match TRBD2. V dropped 5 bases and J dropped 0; count of bases not matched to a gene: 2. CDR3 length: 16 amino acids. CDR1 is SEHNR and CDR2 is FQNEAQ in the germline V gene (reference sequence). DNA for the CDR3: TGTGCCAGCAGCAGGGGACTAGCGGGGAGCACAGATACGCAGTATTTT. Protein sequence: CASSRGLAGSTDTQYF.

This clone was seen once. The J gene is TRBJ1-3, the V gene TRBV9; 7 nucleotides line up with TRBD1. The junction had 9 bases not matched to a gene; V was cut back by 3 bases and J by 3 bases. The CDR3 is made up of 16 amino acids. Germline CDR1 and CDR2: SGDLS and YYNGEE. CDR3 sequence reads: CASSDPGQIFGNTIYF. CDR3 DNA sequence: TGTGCCAGCAGCGACCCGGGACAGATTTTTGGAAACACCATATATTTT.

This clone was observed a few times. An end of the junction does not agree with germline; a read error may underlie this. The rearrangement joins TRBV6-6 to TRBJ2-7, with TRBD1 matching 12 bases. CDR1 and CDR2 (germline): MNHNY, SVGAGI (reference sequence). The CDR3 is 15 amino acids. The CDR3 is CASSHSGTGGHEQYF. In nucleotides, the CDR3 is TGTGCCAGCAGTCACTCCGGGACAGGGGGCCACGAGCAGTACTTC.

This chain connects TRBV7-3 to TRBJ2-2; 14 bases are a match to TRBD2. The CDR3 loop spans 19 amino acids. V gave up 5 bases and J gave up 1 base; unmatched junction bases: 9. Germline-derived CDR1 and CDR2 are SGHTA and FQGTGA. In DNA, the CDR3 is TGTGCCAGCAGCCGGGGCGGGACTAGCGGGAGCGGGAACACCGGGGAGCTGTTTTTT. It codes for CASSRGGTSGSGNTGELFF.

A remark on this clone: Other DNA sequences within the sample encode an identical CDR3. This rearrangement joins TRBV19 to TRBJ2-7; D call uncertain. The CDR3 length is 14 residues. With 3 bases removed from V and 0 bases from J, the gap between germline ends came to 9 bases. The V gene's germline CDR1 is LNHDA and CDR2 SQIVND (reference sequence). The CDR3 DNA reads as TGTGCCAGTAGTATTAGAACAGACTCCTACGAGCAGTACTTC. Its translation is CASSIRTDSYEQYF.

The gene calls are TRBV9 and TRBJ1-1; weak D call: TRBD1 (6 bases). Germline loops: CDR1 SGDLS, CDR2 YYNGEE. Deletions cut 6 bases from V and 4 bases from J, with 13 bases between. The CDR3 spans 13 residues. CDR3 region: CASNEQGSTEAFF. The CDR3 DNA is TGTGCCAGCAACGAACAGGGAAGCACTGAAGCTTTCTTT.

The chain couples TRBV24-1 to TRBJ2-3, with 8 bases matching TRBD1. The CDR3 covers 17 residues. Germline loops: CDR1 KGHDR, CDR2 SFDVKD. The J segment lost 0 bases and the V segment lost 0 bases, leaving 4 bases of the junction unmatched. CDR3 in DNA: TGTGCCACCAGTGATTTGTTAGGGACAGGCAGCACAGATACGCAGTATTTT. Translating gives CATSDLLGTGSTDTQYF.

J is TRBJ2-1 and V is TRBV9; TRBD2 agrees at 7 bases. Germline V gene lookup returns CDR1 SGDLS and CDR2 YYNGEE. V gave up 2 bases and J gave up 1 base; unmatched junction bases: 9. This CDR3 contains 17 residues. CDR3 residues: CASSVERGTLSYNEQFF. The CDR3 DNA sequence: TGTGCCAGCAGCGTGGAGCGGGGTACCCTTTCCTACAATGAGCAGTTCTTC.

The chain recombines TRBV15 with TRBJ1-5; D is ambiguous. CDR3 length: 13 amino acids. V shed 1 base and J shed 5 bases, with 6 bases lying between them. CDR1 is LNHNV, CDR2 YYDKDF, per germline (reference sequence). DNA for the CDR3: TGTGCCACCAGCAGAGGTGGAGATCAGCCCCAGCATTTT. It codes for CATSRGGDQPQHF.

The V gene is TRBV5-1, the J gene TRBJ2-1, with a tentative D call TRBD2 (6 bases). Germline V gene lookup returns CDR1 SGHRS and CDR2 YFSETQ. The V end lost 5 bases, the J end lost 5 bases, and 23 bases lay between the germline ends. CDR3 length equals 17 residues. This CDR3 is CASSPGLLTPRDNEQFF. CDR3 sequence (DNA): TGCGCCAGCAGTCCGGGACTCCTGACCCCCCGGGACAATGAGCAGTTCTTC.

The V and J genes are TRBV11-1 and TRBJ2-7; tentative D call: TRBD2 (6 bases). In germline, CDR1 is SGHAT, CDR2 FQDESV (reference sequence). Trimming removed 6 bases at V and 5 bases at J, with 17 bases between. The CDR3 totals 14 residues. DNA for the CDR3: TGTGCCAGCAGTTCCGGGACTGCCGTCCACGAGCAGTACTTC. Translation gives CASSSGTAVHEQYF.

This rearrangement joins TRBV7-3 to TRBJ2-1, with D uncertain. The CDR3 loop spans 16 amino acids. Trimming cost V 2 bases and J 0 bases, with 11 bases left between them. Germline CDR1 and CDR2: SGHTA and FQGTGA. This CDR3 reads CASSLATAGSYNEQFF. The CDR3 coding sequence is TGTGCCAGCAGCTTAGCGACTGCTGGCTCCTACAATGAGCAGTTCTTC.

V usage is TRBV5-1 and J usage is TRBJ1-1, with 9 bases aligning to TRBD1. Germline CDR1 and CDR2: SGHRS and YFSETQ. CDR3 length: 15 residues. Trimming cost V 4 bases and J 4 bases; bases outside gene matches: 8. The CDR3 spells CASSPSGQGVTEAFF. CDR3 DNA sequence: TGCGCCAGCAGCCCATCGGGACAGGGAGTCACTGAAGCTTTCTTT.

This chain connects TRBV30 to TRBJ2-1, with 10 positions matching TRBD2. Per the germline V gene, CDR1 is GTSNPN and CDR2 is SVGIG (reference sequence). The length of the CDR3 is 15 residues. J was trimmed by 7 bases and V by 4 bases; bases with no gene match: 10. CDR3 bases: TGTGCCTGGAAGTCTAGCGGGAGTCCGGGGAATGAGCAGTTCTTC. This encodes CAWKSSGSPGNEQFF.

The V and J genes are TRBV28 and TRBJ2-1, with D possibly matching TRBD1 (5 bases). This CDR3 spans 14 amino acids. The V gene lost 6 bases and the J gene lost 2 bases, with 11 bases spanning the gap. Germline lookup yields CDR1 MDHEN and CDR2 SYDVKM. The CDR3 nucleotides read TGTGCCAGCAGGAGGACACACGCCTACAATGAGCAGTTCTTC. It yields the protein CASRRTHAYNEQFF.

This sequence joins TRBV2 and TRBJ1-5, with 7 positions matching TRBD1. The CDR3 extends over 12 amino acids. Germline CDR1 reads SNHLY; CDR2 reads FYNNEI. The V and J ends lost 7 bases and 6 bases, in that order; junction bases with no gene match: 3. CDR3 amino acids: CASNRDSQPQHF. Here the CDR3 DNA reads TGTGCCAGCAACAGGGACAGTCAGCCCCAGCATTTT.

V gene TRBV5-1 combines with J gene TRBJ2-1; 9 bases fit TRBD1. This CDR3 contains 20 residues. The V gene end was trimmed by 0 bases and the J gene end by 8 bases; junction bases not matched to a gene: 21. Germline V gene data show CDR1 as SGHRS and CDR2 as YFSETQ. CDR3 coding DNA: TGCGCCAGCAGCTTGGCTTACGGATCTAAGTGGGGACAGGGCGGGGATGAGCAGTTCTTC. Amino acid sequence: CASSLAYGSKWGQGGDEQFF.

V is TRBV5-8 and J is TRBJ1-1, with D possibly matching TRBD1 (5 bases). From germline, CDR1 is SGHTS and CDR2 YDEGEE. The CDR3 consists of 14 residues. Trimming shortened V by 3 bases and J by 1 base, and 10 bases separated the two germline ends. The CDR3 protein is CASSYRTSNTEAFF. CDR3 bases: TGTGCCAGCAGCTATCGGACATCGAACACTGAAGCTTTCTTT. Filled out from reference TRBV5-8 and TRBJ1-1, the complete variable domain reads EAGVTQSPTHLIKTRGQQATLRCSPISGHTSVYWYQQALGLGLQFLLWYDEGEERNRGNFPPRFSGRQFPNYSSELNVNALELEDSALYLCASSYRTSNTEAFFGQGTRLTVV.

This clone has only a few counts. The rearrangement links TRBV27 to TRBJ1-4, with 8 bases that match TRBD1. This CDR3 contains 16 residues. Germline loops: CDR1 MNHEY, CDR2 SMNVEV (reference sequence). V shed 5 bases and J 8 bases; nucleotides not matched to a gene: 13. CDR3 DNA sequence: TGTGCCAGCAGTCCGAAGAGGACAGGGAGGCAGGAAAAACTGTTTTTT. It yields the protein CASSPKRTGRQEKLFF.

This clone appeared once. The identical CDR3 is also encoded by other nucleotide sequences in the sample. The chain is built from TRBV18 and TRBJ2-7; no definite D call. Looked up from germline, CDR1 is KGHSH and CDR2 is LQKENI. The ends were cut back, 3 bases at V and 1 base at J, with 4 bases in the middle. This CDR3 comprises 12 residues. The CDR3 DNA reads TGTGCCAGCTCACCTTCATCCTACGAGCAGTACTTC. Translating gives CASSPSSYEQYF.

This clone appeared once. V gene TRBV7-9 combines with J gene TRBJ1-2; 8 nucleotides agree with TRBD1. The CDR3 has 15 amino acids. CDR1 is SEHNR and CDR2 is FQNEAQ in the germline V gene (reference sequence). The ends lost 5 bases at V and 2 bases at J; junction bases unmatched: 7. CDR3 DNA: TGTGCCAGCAGCACCTGGACAGGGTTCAACTATGGCTACACCTTC. Its protein is CASSTWTGFNYGYTF.

This sequence joins TRBV10-3 and TRBJ2-5; D is unresolved. V lost 6 bases and J lost 5, with 10 bases in between. Germline V gives CDR1 ENHRY, CDR2 SYGVKD. The CDR3 spans 12 residues. CDR3 sequence (DNA): TGTGCCATCAGGTCCACTACGGAGACCCAGTACTTC. Its translation is CAIRSTTETQYF.

The genes are TRBV9 and TRBJ2-1, with TRBD2 as a possible D gene (6 bases). The CDR3 runs to 15 residues. V was pared by 0 bases and J by 7 bases, with 14 bases between. CDR1 is SGDLS and CDR2 is YYNGEE in the germline V gene. The CDR3 region has the DNA TGTGCCAGCAGCGTAGACGGGAGTAGGGGAAATGAGCAGTTCTTC. Its protein is CASSVDGSRGNEQFF. The full variable domain, rest sourced from reference TRBV9 and TRBJ2-1, is DSGVTQTPKHLITATGQRVTLRCSPRSGDLSVYWYQQSLDQGLQFLIQYYNGEERAKGNILERFSAQQFPDLHSELNLSSLELGDSALYFCASSVDGSRGNEQFFGPGTRLTVL.

The count of this clone is one. The chain employs TRBV9 and TRBJ2-3; TRBD1 might be the D (5 bases). The V and J ends lost 0 bases and 5 bases respectively, with 16 bases between them. This CDR3 region has 16 residues. Germline CDR1 and CDR2: SGDLS and YYNGEE. The CDR3 DNA follows: TGTGCCAGCAGCGTAGGGGTTACGGCCCAGGGAGATACGCAGTATTTT. Translation gives CASSVGVTAQGDTQYF.

The rearrangement joins TRBV5-1 to TRBJ1-1; TRBD1 is a possible D gene (6 bases). This CDR3 has 16 amino acids. V lost 0 bases to trimming and J lost 1 base, with 13 bases between them. Germline lookup yields CDR1 SGHRS and CDR2 YFSETQ. CDR3 nucleotides: TGCGCCAGCAGCTTGGCCATGGGCAGGGGGAACACTGAAGCTTTCTTT. Its translation: CASSLAMGRGNTEAFF.

CDR3 sequence (DNA): TGTGCCAGCAGTGAACGATGGGACAGGAGAAAAGAGACCCAGTACTTC. Protein: CASSERWDRRKETQYF. The chain links TRBV25-1 to TRBJ2-5; 8 nucleotides match TRBD1. Germline V lookup: CDR1 MGHDK, CDR2 SYGVNS. CDR3 length: 16 residues. V gave up 2 bases and J gave up 3 bases; unmatched junction bases: 8.

CDR3 in amino acids: CATRLATGELFF. The CDR3 nucleotides are TGTGCCACTCGCCTAGCGACCGGGGAGCTGTTTTTT. The chain employs TRBV7-2 and TRBJ2-2, with D perhaps TRBD2 (6 bases). Germline V gives CDR1 SGHTA, CDR2 FQGNSA. V was cut by 10 bases and J by 5 bases, with 11 bases left in between. The CDR3 length is 12 residues.